The source of this TCR beta chain is a study of blood T cell repertoires in COVID-19. At the level of the study: Samples of COVID-19 (acute and convalescent) were obtained from the United States, Italy and Spain. PBMCs, B-cell-depleted T cells, or T cells were the source of the cDNA or gDNA that made up the material.

The authors' processing: Reference gene primer amplification yielded estimated nucleated cell counts. Assay used: immunoSEQ multiplex PCR; TCRdb lists only in-frame clones, some missing. The DNA gave D and trimming, while V, J and clone size come from that table. Among roughly 200,000 clones listed, around nine tenths were seen once. Trimming took 4 bases from V and 5 from J; bases not matched to a gene: 6. Germline assignment: CDR1 SGHDT and CDR2 YYEEEE. CDR3 length equals 14 residues. Sample: peripheral blood. The V gene is TRBV5-6, the J gene TRBJ1-2; 9 nucleotides match TRBD1. The sequence was obtained from a man between 40 and 49 years old with acute or convalescent COVID-19. CDR3 coding DNA: TGTGCCAGCAGCGGAGGACAGGGGACATATGGCTACACCTTC. Protein sequence: CASSGGQGTYGYTF.